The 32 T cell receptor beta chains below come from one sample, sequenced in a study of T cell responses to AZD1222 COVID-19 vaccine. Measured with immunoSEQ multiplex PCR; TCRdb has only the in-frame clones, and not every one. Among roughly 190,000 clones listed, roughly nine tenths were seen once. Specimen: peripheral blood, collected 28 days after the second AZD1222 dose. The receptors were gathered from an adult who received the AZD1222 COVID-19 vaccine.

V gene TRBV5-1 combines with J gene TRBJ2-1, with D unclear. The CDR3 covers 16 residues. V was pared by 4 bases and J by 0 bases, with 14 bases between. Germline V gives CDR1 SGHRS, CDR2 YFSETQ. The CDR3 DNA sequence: TGCGCCAGCAGCCCCCGGAACTGGAGCTCCTACAATGAGCAGTTCTTC. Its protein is CASSPRNWSSYNEQFF.

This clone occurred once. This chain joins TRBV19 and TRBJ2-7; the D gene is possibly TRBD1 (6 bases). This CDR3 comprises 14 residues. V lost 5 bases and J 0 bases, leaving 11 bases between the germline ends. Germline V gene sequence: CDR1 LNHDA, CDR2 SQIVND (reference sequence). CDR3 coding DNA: TGTGCCAGTAGTGTCAGGGGCAGCTCCTACGAGCAGTACTTC. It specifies CASSVRGSSYEQYF.

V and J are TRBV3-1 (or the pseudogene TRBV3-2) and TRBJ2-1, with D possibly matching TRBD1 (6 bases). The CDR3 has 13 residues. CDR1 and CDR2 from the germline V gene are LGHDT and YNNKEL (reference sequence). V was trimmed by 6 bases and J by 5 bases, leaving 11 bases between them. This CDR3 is CASSLRGHNEQFF. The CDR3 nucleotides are TGTGCCAGCAGTCTCAGGGGACACAATGAGCAGTTCTTC.

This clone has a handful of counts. This CDR3 is CASSLGGTTYEQYF. The CDR3, as DNA: TGTGCCAGCAGCTTAGGAGGGACAACCTACGAGCAGTACTTC. This sequence joins TRBV5-4 and TRBJ2-7; the D call may be TRBD1 or TRBD2 (6 bases each). Germline V gene data show CDR1 as SGHNT and CDR2 as YYREEE (reference sequence). V was shortened by 2 bases and J by 2 bases, with 11 bases between the two germline ends. CDR3 length: 14 amino acids.

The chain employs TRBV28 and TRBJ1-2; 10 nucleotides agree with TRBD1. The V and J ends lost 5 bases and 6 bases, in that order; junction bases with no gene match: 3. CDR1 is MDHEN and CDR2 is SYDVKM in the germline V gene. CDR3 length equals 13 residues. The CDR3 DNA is TGTGCCAGCAGTCAGGACAGGGGGAATGGCTACACCTTC. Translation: CASSQDRGNGYTF.

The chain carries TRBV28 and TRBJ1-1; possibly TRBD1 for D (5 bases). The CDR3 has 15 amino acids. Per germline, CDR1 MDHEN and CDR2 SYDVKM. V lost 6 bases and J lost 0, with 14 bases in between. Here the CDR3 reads CASRGTPLMNTEAFF. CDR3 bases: TGTGCCAGCAGGGGGACCCCCCTCATGAACACTGAAGCTTTCTTT.

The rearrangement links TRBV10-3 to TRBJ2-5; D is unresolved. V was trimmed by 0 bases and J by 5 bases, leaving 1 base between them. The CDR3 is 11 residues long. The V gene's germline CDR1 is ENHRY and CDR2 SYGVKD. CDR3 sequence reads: CAISESETQYF. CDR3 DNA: TGTGCCATCAGTGAGTCTGAGACCCAGTACTTC.

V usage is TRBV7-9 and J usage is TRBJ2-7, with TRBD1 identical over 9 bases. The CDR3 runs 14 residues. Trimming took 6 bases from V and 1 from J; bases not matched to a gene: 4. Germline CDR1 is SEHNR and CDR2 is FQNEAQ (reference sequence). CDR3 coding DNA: TGTGCCAGCAGGGGACAGGGTAATTCCTACGAGCAGTACTTC. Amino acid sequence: CASRGQGNSYEQYF.

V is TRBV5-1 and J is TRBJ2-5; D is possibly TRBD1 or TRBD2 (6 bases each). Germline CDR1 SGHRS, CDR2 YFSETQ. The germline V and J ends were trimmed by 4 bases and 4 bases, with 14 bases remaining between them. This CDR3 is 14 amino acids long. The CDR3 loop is CASSLGGPAETQYF. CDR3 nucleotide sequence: TGCGCCAGCAGCCTAGGGGGGCCCGCAGAGACCCAGTACTTC.

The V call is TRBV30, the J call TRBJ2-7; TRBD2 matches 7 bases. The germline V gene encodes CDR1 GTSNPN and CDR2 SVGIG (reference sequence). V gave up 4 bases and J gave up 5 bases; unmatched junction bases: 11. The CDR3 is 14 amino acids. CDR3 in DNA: TGTGCCTGGACCCCAGGGAGGGTCGGGAACGAGCAGTACTTC. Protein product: CAWTPGRVGNEQYF.

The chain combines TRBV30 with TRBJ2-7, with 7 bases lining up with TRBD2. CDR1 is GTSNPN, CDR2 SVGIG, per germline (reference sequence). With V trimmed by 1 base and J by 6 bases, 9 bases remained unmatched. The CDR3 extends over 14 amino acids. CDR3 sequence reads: CAWSGLTSFSEQYF. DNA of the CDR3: TGTGCCTGGAGTGGCCTGACTAGCTTCTCCGAGCAGTACTTC.

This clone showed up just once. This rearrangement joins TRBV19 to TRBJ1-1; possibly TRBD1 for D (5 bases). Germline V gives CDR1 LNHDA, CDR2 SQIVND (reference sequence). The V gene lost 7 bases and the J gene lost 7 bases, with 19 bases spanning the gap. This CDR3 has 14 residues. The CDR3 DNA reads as TGTGCCAGTACTTTTCACAGCCCAGGGAGTGAAGCTTTCTTT. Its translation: CASTFHSPGSEAFF.

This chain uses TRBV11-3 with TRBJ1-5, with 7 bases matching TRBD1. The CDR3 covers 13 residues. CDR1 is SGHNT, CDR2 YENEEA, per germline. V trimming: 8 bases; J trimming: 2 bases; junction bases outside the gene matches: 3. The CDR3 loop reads CASSDRGNQPQHF. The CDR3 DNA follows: TGTGCCAGCTCCGACAGGGGCAATCAGCCCCAGCATTTT. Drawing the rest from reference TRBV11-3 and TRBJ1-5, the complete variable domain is EAGVVQSPRYKIIEKKQPVAFWCNPISGHNTLYWYLQNLGQGPELLIRYENEEAVDDSQLPKDRFSAERLKGVDSTLKIQPAELGDSAVYLCASSDRGNQPQHFGDGTRLSIL.

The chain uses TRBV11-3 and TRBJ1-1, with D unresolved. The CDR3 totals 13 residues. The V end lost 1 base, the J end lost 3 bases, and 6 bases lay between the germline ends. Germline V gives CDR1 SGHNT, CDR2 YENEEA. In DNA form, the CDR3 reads TGTGCCAGCAGCTTAGCCGGCTACACTGAAGCTTTCTTT. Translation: CASSLAGYTEAFF.

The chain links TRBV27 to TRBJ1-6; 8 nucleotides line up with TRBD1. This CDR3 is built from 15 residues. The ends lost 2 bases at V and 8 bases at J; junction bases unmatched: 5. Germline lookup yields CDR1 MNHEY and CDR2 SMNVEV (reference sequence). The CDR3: CASSLRDRPDSPLHF. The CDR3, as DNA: TGTGCCAGCAGTTTACGGGACAGGCCCGATTCACCCCTCCACTTT.

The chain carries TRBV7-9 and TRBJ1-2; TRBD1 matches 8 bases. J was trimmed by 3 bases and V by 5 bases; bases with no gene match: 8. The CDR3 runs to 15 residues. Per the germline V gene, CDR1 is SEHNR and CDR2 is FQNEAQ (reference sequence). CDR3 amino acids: CASSLSLDRDYGYTF. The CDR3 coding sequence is TGTGCCAGCAGCCTGTCCTTGGACAGGGACTATGGCTACACCTTC.

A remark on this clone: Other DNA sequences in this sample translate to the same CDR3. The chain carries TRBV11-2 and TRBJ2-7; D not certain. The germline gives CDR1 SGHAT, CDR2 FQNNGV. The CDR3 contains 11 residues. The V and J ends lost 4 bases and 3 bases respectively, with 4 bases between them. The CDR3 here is CASSSVYEQYF. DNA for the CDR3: TGTGCCAGCAGCTCCGTCTACGAGCAGTACTTC. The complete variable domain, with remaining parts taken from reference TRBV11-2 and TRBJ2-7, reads EAGVAQSPRYKIIEKRQSVAFWCNPISGHATLYWYQQILGQGPKLLIQFQNNGVVDDSQLPKDRFSAERLKGVDSTLKIQPAKLEDSAVYLCASSSVYEQYFGPGTRLTVT.

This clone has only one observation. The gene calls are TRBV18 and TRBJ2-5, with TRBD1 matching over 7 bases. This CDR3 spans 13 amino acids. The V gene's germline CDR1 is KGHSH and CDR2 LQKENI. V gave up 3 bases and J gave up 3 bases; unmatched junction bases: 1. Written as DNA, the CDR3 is TGTGCCAGCTCACCCGGGACAGAAGAGACCCAGTACTTC. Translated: CASSPGTEETQYF.

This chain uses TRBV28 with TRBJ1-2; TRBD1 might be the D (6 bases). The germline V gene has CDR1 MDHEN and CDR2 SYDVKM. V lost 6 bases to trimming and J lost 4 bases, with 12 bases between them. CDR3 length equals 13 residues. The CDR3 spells CASSLGQPYGYTF. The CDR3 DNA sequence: TGTGCCAGCAGCCTTGGACAGCCCTATGGCTACACCTTC.

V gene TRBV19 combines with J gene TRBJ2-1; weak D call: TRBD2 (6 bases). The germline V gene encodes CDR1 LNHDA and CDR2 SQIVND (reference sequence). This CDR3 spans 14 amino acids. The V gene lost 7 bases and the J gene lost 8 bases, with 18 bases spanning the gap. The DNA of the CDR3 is TGTGCCAGTAATACCCTAATTCAGCGGGATGAGCAGTTCTTC. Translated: CASNTLIQRDEQFF.

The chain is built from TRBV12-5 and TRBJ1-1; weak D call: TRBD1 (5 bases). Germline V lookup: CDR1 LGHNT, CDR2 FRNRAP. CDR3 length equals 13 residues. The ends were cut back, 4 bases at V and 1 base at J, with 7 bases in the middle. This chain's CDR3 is CASGSDRNTEAFF. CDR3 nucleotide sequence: TGTGCTAGTGGTTCCGACAGGAACACTGAAGCTTTCTTT. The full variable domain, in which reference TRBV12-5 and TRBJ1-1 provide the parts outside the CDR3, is DARVTQTPRHKVTEMGQEVTMRCQPILGHNTVFWYRQTMMQGLELLAYFRNRAPLDDSGMPKDRFSAEMPDATLATLKIQPSEPRDSAVYFCASGSDRNTEAFFGQGTRLTVV.

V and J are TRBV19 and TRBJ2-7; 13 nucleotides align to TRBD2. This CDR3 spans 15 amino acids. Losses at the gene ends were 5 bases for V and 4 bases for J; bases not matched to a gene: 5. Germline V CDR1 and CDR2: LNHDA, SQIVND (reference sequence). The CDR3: CASSVGTSGTYEQYF. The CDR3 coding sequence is TGTGCCAGTAGTGTGGGGACTAGCGGGACTTACGAGCAGTACTTC.

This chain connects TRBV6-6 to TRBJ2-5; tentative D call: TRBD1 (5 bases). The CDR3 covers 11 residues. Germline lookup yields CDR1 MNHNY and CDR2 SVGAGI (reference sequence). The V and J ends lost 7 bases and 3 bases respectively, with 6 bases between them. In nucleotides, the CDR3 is TGTGCCAGCAAAGGGGAAGAGACCCAGTACTTC. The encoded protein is CASKGEETQYF.

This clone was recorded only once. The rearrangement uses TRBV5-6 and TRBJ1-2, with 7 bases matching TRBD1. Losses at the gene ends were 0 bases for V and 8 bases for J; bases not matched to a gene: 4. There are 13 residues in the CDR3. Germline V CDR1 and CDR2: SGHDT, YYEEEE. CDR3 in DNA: TGTGCCAGCAGCTTGGACAGGGGAGGCGGCTACACCTTC. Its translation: CASSLDRGGGYTF.

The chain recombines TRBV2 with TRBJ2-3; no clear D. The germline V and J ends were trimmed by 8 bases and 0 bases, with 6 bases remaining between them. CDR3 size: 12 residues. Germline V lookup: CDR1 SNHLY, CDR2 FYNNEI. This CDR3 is CASWRSTDTQYF. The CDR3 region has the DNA TGTGCCAGCTGGCGGAGCACAGATACGCAGTATTTT.

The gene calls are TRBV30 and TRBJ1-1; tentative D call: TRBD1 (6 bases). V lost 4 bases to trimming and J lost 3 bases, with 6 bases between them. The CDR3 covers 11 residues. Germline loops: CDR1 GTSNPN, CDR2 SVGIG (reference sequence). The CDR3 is CAWTGDTEAFF. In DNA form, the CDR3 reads TGTGCCTGGACAGGGGACACTGAAGCTTTCTTT. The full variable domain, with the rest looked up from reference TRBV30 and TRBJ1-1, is SQTIHQWPATLVQPVGSPLSLECTVEGTSNPNLYWYRQAAGRGLQLLFYSVGIGQISSEVPQNLSASRPQDRQFILSSKKLLLSDSGFYLCAWTGDTEAFFGQGTRLTVV.

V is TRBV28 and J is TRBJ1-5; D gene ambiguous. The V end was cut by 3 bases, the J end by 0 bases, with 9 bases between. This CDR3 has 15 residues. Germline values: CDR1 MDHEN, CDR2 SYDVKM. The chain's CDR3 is CASSLIRASNQPQHF. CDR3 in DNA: TGTGCCAGCAGTTTGATCCGGGCTAGCAATCAGCCCCAGCATTTT.

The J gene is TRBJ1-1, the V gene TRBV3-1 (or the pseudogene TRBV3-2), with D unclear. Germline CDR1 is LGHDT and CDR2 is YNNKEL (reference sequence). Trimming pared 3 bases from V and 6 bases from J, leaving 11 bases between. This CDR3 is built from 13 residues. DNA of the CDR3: TGTGCCAGCAGCCACCCCGAGGGCGCTGAAGCTTTCTTT. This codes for CASSHPEGAEAFF.

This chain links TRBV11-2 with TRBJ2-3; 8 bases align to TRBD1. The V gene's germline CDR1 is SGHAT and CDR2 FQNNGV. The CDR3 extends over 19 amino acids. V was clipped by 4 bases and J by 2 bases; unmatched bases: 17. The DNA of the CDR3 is TGTGCCAGCAGCTACCAAACAGGGGGATGGCTTGGCTCCACAGATACGCAGTATTTT. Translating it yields CASSYQTGGWLGSTDTQYF.

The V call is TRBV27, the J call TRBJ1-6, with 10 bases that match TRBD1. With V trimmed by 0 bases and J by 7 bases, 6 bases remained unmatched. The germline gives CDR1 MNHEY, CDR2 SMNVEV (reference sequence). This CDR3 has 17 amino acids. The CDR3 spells CASSLSPPGQGNSPLHF. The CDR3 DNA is TGTGCCAGCAGTTTATCGCCCCCGGGACAGGGGAATTCACCCCTCCACTTT.

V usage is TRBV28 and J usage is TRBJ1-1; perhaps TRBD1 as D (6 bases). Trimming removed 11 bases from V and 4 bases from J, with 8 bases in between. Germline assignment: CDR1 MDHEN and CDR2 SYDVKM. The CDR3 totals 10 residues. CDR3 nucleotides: TGTGCCGGAGGGGGCACTGAAGCTTTCTTT. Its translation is CAGGGTEAFF.

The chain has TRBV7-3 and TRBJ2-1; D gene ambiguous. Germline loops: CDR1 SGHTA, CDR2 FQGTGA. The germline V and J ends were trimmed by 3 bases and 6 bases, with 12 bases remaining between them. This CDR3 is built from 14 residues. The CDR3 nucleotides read TGTGCCAGCAGCTTGGGCAAAGCCTCCAATGAGCAGTTCTTC. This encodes CASSLGKASNEQFF.